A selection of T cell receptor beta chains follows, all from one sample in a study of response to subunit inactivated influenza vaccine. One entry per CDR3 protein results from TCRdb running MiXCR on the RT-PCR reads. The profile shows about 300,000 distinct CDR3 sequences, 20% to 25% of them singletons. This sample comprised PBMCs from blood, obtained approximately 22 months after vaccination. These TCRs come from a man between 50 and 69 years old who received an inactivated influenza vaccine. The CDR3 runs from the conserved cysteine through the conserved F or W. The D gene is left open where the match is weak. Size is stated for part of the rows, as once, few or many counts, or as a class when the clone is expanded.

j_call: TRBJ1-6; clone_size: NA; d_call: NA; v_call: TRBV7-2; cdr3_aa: CASSLGFHSPLHF; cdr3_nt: TGTGCCAGCAGCTTAGGGTTTCATTCACCCCTCCACTTT
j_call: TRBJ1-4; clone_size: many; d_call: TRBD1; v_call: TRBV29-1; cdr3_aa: CSVGQGRGEKLFF; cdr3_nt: TGCAGCGTTGGACAGGGCCGAGGGGAAAAACTGTTTTTT
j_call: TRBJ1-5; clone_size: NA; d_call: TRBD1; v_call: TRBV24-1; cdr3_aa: CATSETGFNQPQHF; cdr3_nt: TGTGCCACCAGTGAGACAGGGTTCAATCAGCCCCAGCATTTT
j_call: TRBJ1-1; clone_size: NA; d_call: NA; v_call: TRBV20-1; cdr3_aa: CSALSGRNTEAFF; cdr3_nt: TGCAGTGCTCTGTCCGGCAGAAACACTGAAGCTTTCTTT
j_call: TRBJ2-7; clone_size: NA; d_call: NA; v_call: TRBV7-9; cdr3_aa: CASSLTTSYEQYF; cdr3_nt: TGTGCCAGCAGCTTAACAACGTCCTACGAGCAGTACTTC
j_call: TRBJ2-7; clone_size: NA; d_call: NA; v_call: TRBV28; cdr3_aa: CASSRGMAGPYEQYF; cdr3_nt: TGTGCCAGCAGTCGAGGGATGGCTGGTCCCTACGAGCAGTACTTC
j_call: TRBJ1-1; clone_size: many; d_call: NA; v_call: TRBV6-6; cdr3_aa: CASSYTGNTEAFF; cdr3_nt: TGTGCCAGCAGTTACACAGGTAACACTGAAGCTTTCTTT
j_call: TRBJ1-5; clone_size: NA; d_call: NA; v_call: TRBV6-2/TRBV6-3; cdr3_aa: CAATEGPGNQPQHF; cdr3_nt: TGTGCCGCCACGGAGGGGCCAGGCAATCAGCCCCAGCATTTT
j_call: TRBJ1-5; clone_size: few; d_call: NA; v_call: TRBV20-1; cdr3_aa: CSARGGRDQPQHF; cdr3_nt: TGCAGTGCCAGAGGGGGAAGGGATCAGCCCCAGCATTTT
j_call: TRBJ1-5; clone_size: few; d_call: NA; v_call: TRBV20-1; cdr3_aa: CSALDYRAGNQPQHF; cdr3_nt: TGCAGTGCTTTAGATTACAGGGCCGGCAATCAGCCCCAGCATTTT
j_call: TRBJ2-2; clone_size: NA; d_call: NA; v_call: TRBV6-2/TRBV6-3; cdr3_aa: CASSYFSTGELFF; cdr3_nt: TGTGCCAGCAGTTACTTTAGCACCGGGGAGCTGTTTTTT
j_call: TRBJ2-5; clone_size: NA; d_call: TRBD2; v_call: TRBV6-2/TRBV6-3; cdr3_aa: CASSYSRTSVQETQYF; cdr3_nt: TGTGCCAGCAGTTACTCCCGGACTAGCGTTCAAGAGACCCAGTACTTC
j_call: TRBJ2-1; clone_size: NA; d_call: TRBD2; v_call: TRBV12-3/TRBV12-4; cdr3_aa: CASSPGLAGGRYNEQFF; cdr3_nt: TGTGCCAGCAGCCCAGGACTAGCGGGGGGGCGGTACAATGAGCAGTTCTTC
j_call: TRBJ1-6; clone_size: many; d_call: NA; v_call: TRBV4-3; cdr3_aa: CASSQEGRGNSPLHF; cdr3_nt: TGCGCCAGCAGCCAAGAAGGGAGGGGGAATTCACCCCTCCACTTT
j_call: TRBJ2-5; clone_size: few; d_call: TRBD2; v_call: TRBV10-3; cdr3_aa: CAISVGGRASETQYF; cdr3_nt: TGTGCCATCAGTGTCGGCGGGAGGGCCTCGGAGACCCAGTACTTC
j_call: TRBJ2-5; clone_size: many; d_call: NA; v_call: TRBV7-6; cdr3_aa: CASSSVRGETQYF; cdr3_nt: TGTGCCAGCAGCTCCGTACGCGGAGAGACCCAGTACTTC
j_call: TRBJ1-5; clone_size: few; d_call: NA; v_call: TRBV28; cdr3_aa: CASSLPGQLQPQHF; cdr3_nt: TGTGCCAGCAGTTTACCAGGCCAGCTCCAGCCCCAGCATTTT
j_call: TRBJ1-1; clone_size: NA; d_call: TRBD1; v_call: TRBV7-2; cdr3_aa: CASSLDRDRQGEAFF; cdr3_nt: TGTGCCAGCAGCTTAGATCGCGATAGACAGGGTGAAGCTTTCTTT
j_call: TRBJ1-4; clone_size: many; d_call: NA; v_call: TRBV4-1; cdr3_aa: CASSLGGATGEKLFF; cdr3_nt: TGCGCCAGCAGCCTCGGGGGGGCCACTGGTGAAAAACTGTTTTTT
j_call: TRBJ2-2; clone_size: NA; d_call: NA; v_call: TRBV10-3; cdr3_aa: CATLSVGHSPTNTGELFF; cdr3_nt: TGTGCCACCTTGTCGGTTGGACATTCTCCGACGAACACCGGGGAGCTGTTTTTT
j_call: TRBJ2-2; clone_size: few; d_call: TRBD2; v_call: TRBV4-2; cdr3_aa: CASSQDLAGDTGELFF; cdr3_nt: TGTGCCAGCAGCCAGGACCTAGCGGGGGATACCGGGGAGCTGTTTTTT
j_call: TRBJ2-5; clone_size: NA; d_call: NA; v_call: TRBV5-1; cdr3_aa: CASTPGRLETQYF; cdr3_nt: TGCGCCAGCACCCCAGGGAGGTTGGAGACCCAGTACTTC
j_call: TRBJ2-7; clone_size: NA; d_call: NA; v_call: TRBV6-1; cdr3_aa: CASSTGARTYEQYF; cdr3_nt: TGTGCCAGCAGTACGGGGGCCCGTACTTACGAGCAGTACTTC
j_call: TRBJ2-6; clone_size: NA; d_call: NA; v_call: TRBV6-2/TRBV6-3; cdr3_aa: CASSYDGANVLTF; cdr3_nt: TGTGCCAGCAGTTATGATGGGGCCAACGTCCTGACTTTC
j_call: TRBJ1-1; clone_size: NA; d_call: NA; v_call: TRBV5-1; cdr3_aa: CASSFLGWNTEALF; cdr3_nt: TGCGCCAGCAGCTTTCTAGGATGGAACACTGAAGCTTTATTT
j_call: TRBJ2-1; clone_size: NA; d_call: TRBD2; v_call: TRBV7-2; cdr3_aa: CASSRPGTSGRANEQFF; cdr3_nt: TGTGCCAGCAGCCGACCAGGGACTAGCGGGAGGGCCAATGAGCAGTTCTTC
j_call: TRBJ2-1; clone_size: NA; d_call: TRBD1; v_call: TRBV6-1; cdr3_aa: CASSEAAGGYNEQFF; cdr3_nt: TGTGCCAGCAGTGAAGCGGCAGGGGGATACAATGAGCAGTTCTTC
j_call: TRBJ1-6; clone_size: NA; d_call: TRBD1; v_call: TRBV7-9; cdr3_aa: CASRDGQGLGSPLHF; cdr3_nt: TGTGCCAGCAGAGATGGACAGGGCTTAGGCTCACCCCTCCACTTT
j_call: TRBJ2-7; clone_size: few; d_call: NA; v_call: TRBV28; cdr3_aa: CASSFLRRTSYEQYF; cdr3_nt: TGTGCCAGCAGTTTCTTGCGCAGGACCTCCTACGAGCAGTACTTC
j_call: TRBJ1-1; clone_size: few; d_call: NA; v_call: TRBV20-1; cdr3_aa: CSGRAIVTEAFF; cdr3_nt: TGCAGTGGAAGGGCGATAGTCACTGAAGCTTTCTTT
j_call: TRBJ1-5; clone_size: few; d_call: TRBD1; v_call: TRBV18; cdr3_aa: CASSPRQGDHQPQHF; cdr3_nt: TGTGCCAGCTCACCCAGACAGGGGGACCATCAGCCCCAGCATTTT
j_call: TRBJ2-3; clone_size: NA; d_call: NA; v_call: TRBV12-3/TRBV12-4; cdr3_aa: CASSETGDTQYF; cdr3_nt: TGTGCCAGCAGTGAGACAGGAGATACGCAGTATTTT
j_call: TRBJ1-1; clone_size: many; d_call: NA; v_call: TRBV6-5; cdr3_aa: CASSYLPHGMNTEAFF; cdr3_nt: TGTGCCAGCAGTTACCTGCCACATGGAATGAACACTGAAGCTTTCTTT
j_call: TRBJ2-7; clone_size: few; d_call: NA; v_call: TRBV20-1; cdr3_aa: CSAILGGRTYEQYF; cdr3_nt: TGCAGTGCTATACTCGGTGGCAGGACCTACGAGCAGTACTTC
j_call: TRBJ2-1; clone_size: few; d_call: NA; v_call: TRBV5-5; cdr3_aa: CASSLDTYLYNEQFF; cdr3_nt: TGTGCCAGCAGCTTGGACACCTACCTATACAATGAGCAGTTCTTC
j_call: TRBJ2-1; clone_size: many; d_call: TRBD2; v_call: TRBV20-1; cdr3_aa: CSATPPRGSNEQFF; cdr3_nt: TGCAGTGCAACCCCGCCGCGGGGGTCCAATGAGCAGTTCTTC
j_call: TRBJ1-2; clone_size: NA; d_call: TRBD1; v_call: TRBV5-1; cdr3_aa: CASSLEVTGSGYTF; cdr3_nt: TGCGCCAGCAGCTTGGAGGTGACAGGGTCTGGCTACACCTTC
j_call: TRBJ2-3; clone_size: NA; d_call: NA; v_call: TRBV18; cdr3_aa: CASSPPVFAPSTDTQYF; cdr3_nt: TGTGCCAGCTCACCACCGGTTTTTGCACCGAGCACAGATACGCAGTATTTT
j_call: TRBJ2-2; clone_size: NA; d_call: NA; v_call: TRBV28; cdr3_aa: CASSHRDAGTGELFF; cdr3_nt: TGTGCCAGCAGCCACCGGGACGCAGGGACCGGGGAGCTGTTTTTT
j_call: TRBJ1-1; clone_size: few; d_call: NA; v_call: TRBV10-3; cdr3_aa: CAISEVLPAAFF; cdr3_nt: TGTGCCATCAGTGAGGTCCTCCCGGCAGCTTTCTTT
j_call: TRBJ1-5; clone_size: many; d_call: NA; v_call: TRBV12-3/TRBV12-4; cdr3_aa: CASSLGVGYKPQHF; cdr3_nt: TGTGCCAGCAGTTTAGGGGTAGGGTACAAACCCCAGCATTTT
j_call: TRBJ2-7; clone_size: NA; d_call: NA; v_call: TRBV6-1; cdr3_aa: CASSDGGGIYEQYF; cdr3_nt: TGTGCCAGCAGTGATGGGGGAGGTATCTACGAGCAGTACTTC
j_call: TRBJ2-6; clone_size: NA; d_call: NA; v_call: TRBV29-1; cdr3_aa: CSVVVTVISGANVLTF; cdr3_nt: TGCAGCGTTGTGGTGACAGTGATCTCTGGGGCCAACGTCCTGACTTTC
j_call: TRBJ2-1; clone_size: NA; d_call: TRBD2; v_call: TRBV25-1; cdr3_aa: CASSDDMTSGYYNEQFF; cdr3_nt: TGTGCCAGCAGTGACGATATGACTAGCGGTTATTACAATGAGCAGTTCTTC
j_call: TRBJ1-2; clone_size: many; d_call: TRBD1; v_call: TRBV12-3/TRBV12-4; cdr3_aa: CASNRDRTYGYTF; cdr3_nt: TGTGCCAGCAACCGGGACAGGACCTATGGCTACACCTTC
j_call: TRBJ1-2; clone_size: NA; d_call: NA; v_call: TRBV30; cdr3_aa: CAWRPPGSYGYTF; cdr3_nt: TGTGCCTGGAGGCCCCCGGGAAGCTATGGCTACACCTTC
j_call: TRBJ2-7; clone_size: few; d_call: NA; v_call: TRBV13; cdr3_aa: CASSLVGWEVQYF; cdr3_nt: TGTGCCAGCAGCTTAGTGGGCTGGGAGGTGCAGTACTTC
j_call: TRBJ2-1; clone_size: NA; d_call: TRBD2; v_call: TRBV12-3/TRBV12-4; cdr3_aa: CASSSSWAGAYNEQFF; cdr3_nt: TGTGCCAGCAGTTCTTCCTGGGCGGGGGCCTACAATGAGCAGTTCTTC
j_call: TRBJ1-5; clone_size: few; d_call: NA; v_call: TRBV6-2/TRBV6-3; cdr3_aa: CASREHSKGPQHF; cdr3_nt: TGTGCCAGCAGGGAACACAGCAAGGGGCCCCAGCATTTT
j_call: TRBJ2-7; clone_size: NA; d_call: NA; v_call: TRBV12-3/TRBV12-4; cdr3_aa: CASSARTRQSSYEQYF; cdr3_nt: TGTGCCAGCAGTGCCAGAACGAGACAGTCATCCTACGAGCAGTACTTC
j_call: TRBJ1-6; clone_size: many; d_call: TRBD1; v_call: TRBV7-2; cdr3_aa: CASSPRDSQSPLHF; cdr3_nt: TGTGCCAGCAGCCCTCGGGACAGCCAATCACCCCTCCACTTT
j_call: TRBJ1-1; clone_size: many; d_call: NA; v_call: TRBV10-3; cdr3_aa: CAISRSENTEAFF; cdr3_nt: TGTGCCATCAGCAGGAGCGAAAACACTGAAGCTTTCTTT
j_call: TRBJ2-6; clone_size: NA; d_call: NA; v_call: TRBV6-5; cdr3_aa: CASSYSLGPGANVLTF; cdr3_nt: TGTGCCAGCAGTTACTCCTTGGGCCCTGGGGCCAACGTCCTGACTTTC
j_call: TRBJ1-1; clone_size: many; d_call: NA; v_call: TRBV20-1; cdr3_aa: CSASGEGPLLAFF; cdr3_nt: TGCAGTGCTAGCGGGGAAGGGCCTCTGTTAGCTTTCTTT
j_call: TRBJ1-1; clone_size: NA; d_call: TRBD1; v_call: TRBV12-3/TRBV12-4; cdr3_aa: CASSVTGFNTEAFF; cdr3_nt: TGTGCCAGCAGTGTGACAGGGTTTAACACTGAAGCTTTCTTT
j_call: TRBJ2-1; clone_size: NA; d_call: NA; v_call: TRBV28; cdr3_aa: CASSFPQSPNNEQFF; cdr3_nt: TGTGCCAGCAGTTTTCCACAGAGCCCCAACAATGAGCAGTTCTTC
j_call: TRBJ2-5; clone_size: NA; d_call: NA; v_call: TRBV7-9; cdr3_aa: CASGTWGMETQYF; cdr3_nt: TGTGCCAGCGGGACGTGGGGGATGGAGACCCAGTACTTC
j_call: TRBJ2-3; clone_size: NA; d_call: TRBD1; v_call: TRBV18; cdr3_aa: CASSPAGGADTQYF; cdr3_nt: TGTGCCAGCTCACCGGCAGGGGGAGCAGATACGCAGTATTTT
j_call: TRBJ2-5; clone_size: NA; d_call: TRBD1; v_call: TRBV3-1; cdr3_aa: CASSQGPGTGTLGETQYF; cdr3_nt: TGTGCCAGCAGCCAAGGTCCCGGGACAGGGACTTTAGGAGAGACCCAGTACTTC
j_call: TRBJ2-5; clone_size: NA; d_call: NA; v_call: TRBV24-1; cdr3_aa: CATSDLRGEETQYF; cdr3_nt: TGTGCCACCAGTGATTTAAGGGGCGAAGAGACCCAGTACTTC